These T cell receptor beta chains were read from a single sample in a study of Ad26.COV2.S vaccination and SARS-CoV-2 variants. This table comes from immunoSEQ multiplex PCR, and its TCRdb copy is limited to in-frame clones, with some not included. The table records about 94,000 clones, approximately 82% of them present only once. This material consisted of peripheral blood, taken after recovery from COVID-19. Receptors originate from a human donor who had recovered from COVID-19. Both conserved end residues are part of each CDR3. The order of the fields is clone size, D gene, V gene, J gene, CDR3 protein, CDR3 DNA. The D gene is left open where the match is weak. The size entry is marked missing in some rows and otherwise reads once, few, many or a size class.

clone size: NA
D gene: TRBD1
V gene: TRBV18
J gene: TRBJ1-1
CDR3 protein: CASSPIVPGGWNMNTEAFF
CDR3 DNA: TGTGCCAGCTCACCAATAGTACCAGGGGGCTGGAACATGAACACTGAAGCTTTCTTT

clone size: few
D gene: TRBD2
V gene: TRBV7-3
J gene: TRBJ2-7
CDR3 protein: CASSLGGGPNEQYF
CDR3 DNA: TGTGCCAGCAGCTTAGGGGGAGGGCCGAACGAGCAGTACTTC

clone size: NA
D gene: NA
V gene: TRBV14
J gene: TRBJ2-5
CDR3 protein: CASSHFPGLQETQYF
CDR3 DNA: TGTGCCAGCAGCCACTTCCCCGGGCTTCAAGAGACCCAGTACTTC

clone size: few
D gene: NA
V gene: TRBV11-3
J gene: TRBJ2-7
CDR3 protein: CASSSGQLSYEQYF
CDR3 DNA: TGTGCCAGCAGCTCGGGACAATTATCCTACGAGCAGTACTTC

clone size: NA
D gene: NA
V gene: TRBV7-3
J gene: TRBJ1-2
CDR3 protein: CASSPTARGGYTF
CDR3 DNA: TGTGCCAGCAGCCCGACAGCGAGAGGTGGCTACACCTTC

clone size: NA
D gene: NA
V gene: TRBV20-1
J gene: TRBJ2-1
CDR3 protein: CSASLHNEQFF
CDR3 DNA: TGCAGTGCTAGTCTTCACAATGAGCAGTTCTTC

clone size: NA
D gene: NA
V gene: TRBV5-4
J gene: TRBJ2-7
CDR3 protein: CASSVLTGEQYF
CDR3 DNA: TGTGCCAGCAGCGTTCTGACGGGCGAGCAGTACTTC

clone size: NA
D gene: TRBD2
V gene: TRBV5-5
J gene: TRBJ2-3
CDR3 protein: CASSLEGGRTDTQYF
CDR3 DNA: TGTGCCAGCAGCTTGGAGGGCGGGAGGACAGATACGCAGTATTTT

clone size: NA
D gene: NA
V gene: TRBV12-5
J gene: TRBJ1-1
CDR3 protein: CASGLGEGLRTEAFF
CDR3 DNA: TGTGCTAGTGGTTTAGGGGAGGGTCTGAGAACTGAAGCTTTCTTT

clone size: NA
D gene: NA
V gene: TRBV6-5
J gene: TRBJ1-5
CDR3 protein: CASRLDGGGNQPQHF
CDR3 DNA: TGTGCCAGCAGACTGGACGGGGGGGGCAATCAGCCCCAGCATTTT

clone size: NA
D gene: NA
V gene: TRBV28
J gene: TRBJ1-1
CDR3 protein: CASSSRYTGPAFF
CDR3 DNA: TGTGCCAGCAGCTCTAGATATACAGGCCCGGCTTTCTTT

clone size: NA
D gene: NA
V gene: TRBV19
J gene: TRBJ2-6
CDR3 protein: CASMDPGRRHSGANVLTF
CDR3 DNA: TGTGCCAGTATGGATCCGGGACGGCGACACTCTGGGGCCAACGTCCTGACTTTC

clone size: NA
D gene: TRBD2
V gene: TRBV6-2/TRBV6-3
J gene: TRBJ2-7
CDR3 protein: CASSDSTSGTSYEQYF
CDR3 DNA: TGTGCCAGCAGTGACTCGACTAGCGGGACCTCCTACGAGCAGTACTTC

clone size: NA
D gene: NA
V gene: TRBV28
J gene: TRBJ2-4
CDR3 protein: CASSGRAQGEDIQYF
CDR3 DNA: TGTGCCAGCAGCGGGCGAGCCCAGGGGGAGGACATTCAGTACTTC

clone size: NA
D gene: TRBD1
V gene: TRBV3-1/TRBV3-2
J gene: TRBJ2-2
CDR3 protein: CASSHTTGANTGELFF
CDR3 DNA: TGTGCCAGCAGCCATACGACAGGGGCGAACACCGGGGAGCTGTTTTTT

clone size: NA
D gene: NA
V gene: TRBV19
J gene: TRBJ1-2
CDR3 protein: CASSIQRSGYTF
CDR3 DNA: TGTGCCAGTAGTATCCAGCGCTCGGGCTACACCTTC

clone size: NA
D gene: NA
V gene: TRBV11-2
J gene: TRBJ2-1
CDR3 protein: CASSLVRGMEFF
CDR3 DNA: TGTGCCAGCAGCTTAGTCAGAGGGATGGAGTTCTTC

clone size: NA
D gene: NA
V gene: TRBV2
J gene: TRBJ1-5
CDR3 protein: CASRSGLSNQPQHF
CDR3 DNA: TGTGCCAGCCGATCTGGACTCAGCAATCAGCCCCAGCATTTT

clone size: NA
D gene: NA
V gene: TRBV11-3
J gene: TRBJ2-2
CDR3 protein: CASSLDFSGELFF
CDR3 DNA: TGTGCCAGCAGCTTAGATTTCTCCGGGGAGCTGTTTTTT

clone size: NA
D gene: NA
V gene: TRBV5-4
J gene: TRBJ2-7
CDR3 protein: CASSDPSGEQYF
CDR3 DNA: TGTGCCAGCAGCGACCCTAGTGGCGAGCAGTACTTC

clone size: NA
D gene: NA
V gene: TRBV28
J gene: TRBJ2-1
CDR3 protein: CASSFFVASNEQFF
CDR3 DNA: TGTGCCAGCAGTTTCTTTGTGGCGTCCAATGAGCAGTTCTTC

clone size: few
D gene: TRBD1
V gene: TRBV7-7
J gene: TRBJ2-2
CDR3 protein: CASSPGQGSTGELFF
CDR3 DNA: TGTGCCAGCAGCCCGGGACAGGGGAGCACCGGGGAGCTGTTTTTT

clone size: NA
D gene: NA
V gene: TRBV28
J gene: TRBJ1-5
CDR3 protein: CASRLSNQPQHF
CDR3 DNA: TGTGCCAGCAGGCTTAGCAATCAGCCCCAGCATTTT

clone size: NA
D gene: NA
V gene: TRBV2
J gene: TRBJ1-1
CDR3 protein: CASSVRGTEAFF
CDR3 DNA: TGTGCCAGCAGCGTCAGGGGCACTGAAGCTTTCTTT

clone size: NA
D gene: TRBD2
V gene: TRBV28
J gene: TRBJ2-1
CDR3 protein: CASSSPVGRAYNEQFF
CDR3 DNA: TGTGCCAGCAGCTCGCCGGTGGGGAGGGCCTACAATGAGCAGTTCTTC

clone size: NA
D gene: TRBD1
V gene: TRBV5-1
J gene: TRBJ2-7
CDR3 protein: CASSLEQGSYEQYF
CDR3 DNA: TGCGCCAGCAGCTTGGAACAGGGGAGTTACGAGCAGTACTTC

clone size: NA
D gene: NA
V gene: TRBV13
J gene: TRBJ2-3
CDR3 protein: CASSLEGSSTDTQYF
CDR3 DNA: TGTGCCAGCAGCTTAGAGGGGTCAAGCACAGATACGCAGTATTTT

clone size: many
D gene: NA
V gene: TRBV6-6
J gene: TRBJ1-6
CDR3 protein: CASSPTGSFQLGSPLHF
CDR3 DNA: TGTGCCAGCAGTCCAACAGGGAGCTTTCAGTTAGGTTCACCCCTCCACTTT